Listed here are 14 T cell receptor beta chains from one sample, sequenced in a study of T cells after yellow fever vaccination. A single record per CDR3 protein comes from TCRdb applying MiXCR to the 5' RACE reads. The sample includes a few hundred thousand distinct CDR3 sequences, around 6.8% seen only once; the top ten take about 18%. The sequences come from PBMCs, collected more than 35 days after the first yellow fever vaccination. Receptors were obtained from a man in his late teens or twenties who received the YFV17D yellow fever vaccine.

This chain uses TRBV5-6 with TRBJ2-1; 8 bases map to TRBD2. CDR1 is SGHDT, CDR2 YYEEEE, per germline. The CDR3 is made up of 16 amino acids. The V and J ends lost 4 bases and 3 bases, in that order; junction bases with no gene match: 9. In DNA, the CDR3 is TGTGCCAGCAGCACAGCTCGGGGGGGGATCTACAATGAGCAGTTCTTC. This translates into CASSTARGGIYNEQFF.

The DNA for the CDR3 is TGCAGCGTTGAAGAAGGTAGGGGTAGCAATCAGCCCCAGCATTTT. It codes for CSVEEGRGSNQPQHF. The V gene is TRBV29-1, the J gene TRBJ1-5; TRBD1 might be the D (5 bases). The V gene lost 0 bases and the J gene lost 0 bases, with 9 bases spanning the gap. From germline, CDR1 is SQVTM and CDR2 ANQGSEA. This CDR3 contains 15 residues.

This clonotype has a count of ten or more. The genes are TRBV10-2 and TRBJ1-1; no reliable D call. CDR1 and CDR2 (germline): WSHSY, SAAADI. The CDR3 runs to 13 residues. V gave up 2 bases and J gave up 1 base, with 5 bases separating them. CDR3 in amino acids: CASSEKANTEAFF. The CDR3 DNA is TGCGCCAGCAGTGAGAAGGCGAACACTGAAGCTTTCTTT.

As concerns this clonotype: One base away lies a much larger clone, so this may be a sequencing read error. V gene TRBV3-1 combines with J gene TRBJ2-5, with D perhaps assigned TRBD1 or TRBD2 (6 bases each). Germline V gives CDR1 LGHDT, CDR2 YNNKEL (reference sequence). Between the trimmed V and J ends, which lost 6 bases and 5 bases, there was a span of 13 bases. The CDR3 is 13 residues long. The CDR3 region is CASRRRGVETQYF. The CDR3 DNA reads TGTGCCAGCAGGCGAAGGGGGGTGGAGACCCAGTACTTC.

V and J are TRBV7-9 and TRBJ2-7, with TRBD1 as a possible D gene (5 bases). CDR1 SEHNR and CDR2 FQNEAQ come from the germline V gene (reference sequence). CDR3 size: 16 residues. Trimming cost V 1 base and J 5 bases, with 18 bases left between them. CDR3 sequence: CASSLGTNGLSDEQYF. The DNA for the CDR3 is TGTGCCAGCAGCTTAGGGACAAACGGGCTCTCTGACGAGCAGTACTTC.

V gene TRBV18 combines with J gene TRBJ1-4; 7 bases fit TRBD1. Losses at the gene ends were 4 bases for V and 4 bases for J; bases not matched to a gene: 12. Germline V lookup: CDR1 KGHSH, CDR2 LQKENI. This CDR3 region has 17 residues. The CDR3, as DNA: TGTGCCAGCTCACAGGGCCTGACAGGGACACATAATGAAAAACTGTTTTTT. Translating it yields CASSQGLTGTHNEKLFF.

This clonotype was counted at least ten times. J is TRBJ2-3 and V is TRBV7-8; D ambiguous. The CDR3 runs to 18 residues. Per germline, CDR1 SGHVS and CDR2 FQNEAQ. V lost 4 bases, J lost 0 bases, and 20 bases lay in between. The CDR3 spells CASSSRRVTYSSTDTQYF. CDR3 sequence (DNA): TGTGCCAGCAGCTCCCGACGAGTGACATATTCTAGCACAGATACGCAGTATTTT.

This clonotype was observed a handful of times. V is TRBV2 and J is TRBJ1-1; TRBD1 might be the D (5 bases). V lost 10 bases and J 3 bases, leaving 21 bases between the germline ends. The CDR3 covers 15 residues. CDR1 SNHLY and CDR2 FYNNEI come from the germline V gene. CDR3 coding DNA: TGTGCCACCGGGGTGGCAGGGTCGGGGTACACTGAAGCTTTCTTT. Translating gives CATGVAGSGYTEAFF. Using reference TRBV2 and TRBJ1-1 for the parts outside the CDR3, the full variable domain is EPEVTQTPSHQVTQMGQEVILRCVPISNHLYFYWYRQILGQKVEFLVSFYNNEISEKSEIFDDQFSVERPDGSNFTLKIRSTKLEDSAMYFCATGVAGSGYTEAFFGQGTRLTVV.

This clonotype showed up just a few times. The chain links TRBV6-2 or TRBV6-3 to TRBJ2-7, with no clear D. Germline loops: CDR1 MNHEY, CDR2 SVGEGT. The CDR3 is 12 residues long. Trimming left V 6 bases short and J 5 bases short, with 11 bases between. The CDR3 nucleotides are TGTGCCAGCAGATCCACACCCCACGAGCAGTACTTC. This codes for CASRSTPHEQYF.

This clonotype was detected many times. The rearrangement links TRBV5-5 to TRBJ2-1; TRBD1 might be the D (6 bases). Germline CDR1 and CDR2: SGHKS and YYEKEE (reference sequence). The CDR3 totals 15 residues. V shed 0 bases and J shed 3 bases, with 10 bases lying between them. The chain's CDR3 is CASSLEGVLYNEQFF. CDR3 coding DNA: TGTGCCAGCAGCTTGGAGGGGGTTCTCTACAATGAGCAGTTCTTC.

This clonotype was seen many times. CDR3 DNA: TGTGCCAGCAGCTTGATTGGGGGCAGTCCACCCCTCCACTTT. It specifies CASSLIGGSPPLHF. The rearrangement links TRBV5-4 to TRBJ1-6, with a tentative D call TRBD1 (6 bases). V gave up 1 base and J gave up 11 bases, with 13 bases separating them. The CDR3 consists of 14 residues. The germline V gene encodes CDR1 SGHNT and CDR2 YYREEE (reference sequence).

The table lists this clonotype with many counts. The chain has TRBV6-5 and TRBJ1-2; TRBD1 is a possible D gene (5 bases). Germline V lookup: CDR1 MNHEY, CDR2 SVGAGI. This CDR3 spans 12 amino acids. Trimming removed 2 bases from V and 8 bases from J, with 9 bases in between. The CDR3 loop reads CASSYGGYGYTF. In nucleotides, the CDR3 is TGTGCCAGCAGTTACGGGGGATACGGCTACACCTTC.

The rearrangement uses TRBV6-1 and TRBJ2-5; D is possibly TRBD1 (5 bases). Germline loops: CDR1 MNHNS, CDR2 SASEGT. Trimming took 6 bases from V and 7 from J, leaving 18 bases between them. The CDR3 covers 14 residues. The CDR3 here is CASSLGPTGGTQYF. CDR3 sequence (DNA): TGTGCCAGCAGCCTAGGCCCCACAGGCGGGACCCAGTACTTC.

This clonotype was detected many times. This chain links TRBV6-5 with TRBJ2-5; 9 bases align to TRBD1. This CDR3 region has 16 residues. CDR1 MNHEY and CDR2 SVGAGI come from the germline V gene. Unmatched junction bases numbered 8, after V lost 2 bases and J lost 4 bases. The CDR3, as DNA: TGTGCCAGCAGTTACCGGACAGGGGAGAGGCCAGAGACCCAGTACTTC. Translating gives CASSYRTGERPETQYF.